This is a list of T cell receptor beta chains from one sample in a study of cytomegalovirus exposure and HLA in healthy donors. Clones were sequenced by immunoSEQ multiplex PCR, and TCRdb holds only the in-frame ones, with some missing. The table lists about 160,000 clones, roughly 90% of them singletons, with 4.2% in the top ten. The specimen was PBMCs. Receptors were obtained from a man younger than 30 in good health and CMV-seropositive. CDR3s include the opening cysteine and the closing phenylalanine or tryptophan. D genes are given only for firm matches. Clone size is given for some rows only: seen once, a few or many times, or a class if the clone is expanded.

d_call j_call v_call clone_size cdr3_nt cdr3_aa
TRBD2 TRBJ2-7 TRBV14 . TGTGCCAGCAGCCAAGCTAGCGGGGGGATCTACGAGCAGTACTTC CASSQASGGIYEQYF
. TRBJ2-6 TRBV6-1 . TGTGCCAGCAGTGAAGCGCTTGGGACTTACTCTGGGGCCAACGTCCTGACTTTC CASSEALGTYSGANVLTF
. TRBJ2-3 TRBV6-1 . TGTGCCACCCAGGGCTGGGTTGACACAGATACGCAGTATTTT CATQGWVDTDTQYF
TRBD1 TRBJ1-1 TRBV18 . TGTGCCAGCTCACCAACAGGGGGCACTGAAGCTTTCTTT CASSPTGGTEAFF
. TRBJ2-1 TRBV9 . TGTGCCAGCAGCGTAGAGGGAGCGGGTGCCAGTCTTGAGCAGTTCTTC CASSVEGAGASLEQFF
TRBD1 TRBJ2-7 TRBV7-2 once TGTGCCAGCAGCATCCTAGGGACAGGGGCCGAGCAGTACTTC CASSILGTGAEQYF
TRBD1 TRBJ2-7 TRBV5-1 . TGCGCCAGCAGCTTGGAGGAACGGACAGGGCCGGGGGAGCAGTACTTC CASSLEERTGPGEQYF
TRBD2 TRBJ2-4 TRBV25-1 . TGTGCCAGCCCTCAGACTAGCGGGAGACGCGGGGCCAAAAACATTCAGTACTTC CASPQTSGRRGAKNIQYF
TRBD1 TRBJ1-1 TRBV27 . TGTGCCAGCAGTTTGGCTTCCGGGACAGGGCTCACTGAAGCTTTCTTT CASSLASGTGLTEAFF
TRBD1 TRBJ1-4 TRBV18 once TGTGCCAGCTCACCACAAGACAGGGGGCGTCAGTTGTTTTTT CASSPQDRGRQLFF
. TRBJ1-2 TRBV19 . TGTGCCAGTAGTAACCGACAGGTCGGAAAACTAGGTGGCTACACCTTC CASSNRQVGKLGGYTF
TRBD2 TRBJ2-6 TRBV5-1 . TGCGCCAGCAGCCTATCGGGACTAGCGGTCTCTGGGGCCAACGTCCTGACTTTC CASSLSGLAVSGANVLTF
TRBD1 TRBJ2-1 TRBV18 . TGTGCCAGCCAACAAACGGGACAGGGTCTGAATGAGCAGTTCTTC CASQQTGQGLNEQFF
. TRBJ2-1 TRBV2 . TGTGCCAGCAGTGGGGGTAGCGGCTCCTACAATGAGCAGTTCTTC CASSGGSGSYNEQFF
TRBD1 TRBJ2-7 TRBV28 . TGTGCCAGCAGGGAGGACAGGGGCGGAAACCCGGTCGGCGAGCAGTACTTC CASREDRGGNPVGEQYF
. TRBJ1-3 TRBV4-1 . TGCGCCAGCAGCCAAGTGGGGGGTAGAAACACCATATATTTT CASSQVGGRNTIYF
TRBD1 TRBJ1-5 TRBV5-6 . TGTGCCAGCAGCTTGGCCGGAGACAGGGGACAGCCCCAGCATTTT CASSLAGDRGQPQHF
TRBD1 TRBJ2-1 TRBV10-1 . TGCGCCAGCAGTGATAGACAGGGGGGCAATGAGCAGTTCTTC CASSDRQGGNEQFF
. TRBJ2-7 TRBV2 . TGTGCCAGCAGTGGTCCGACGGGGACGGGAGACTACGAGCAGTACTTC CASSGPTGTGDYEQYF
TRBD2 TRBJ2-7 TRBV2 . TGTGCCAGCGCCCCATCTGCTAGCGGGAGGCACGAGCAGTACTTC CASAPSASGRHEQYF
. TRBJ2-1 TRBV7-3 . TGTGCCAGCAGCCCGTATCCTATTTTAATCAATGAGCAGTTCTTC CASSPYPILINEQFF
TRBD2 TRBJ2-3 TRBV29-1 . TGCAGCGGCCAAGGGACTAGCGGTCCCACAGATACGCAGTATTTT CSGQGTSGPTDTQYF
. TRBJ1-2 TRBV19 . TGTGCCAGTAGTAGTACGCAGGGCTATGGCTACACCTTC CASSSTQGYGYTF
TRBD2 TRBJ2-5 TRBV9 . TGTGCCAGCAGCGTAGGACTAGCCCAGGAGACCCAGTACTTC CASSVGLAQETQYF
TRBD2 TRBJ2-1 TRBV4-1 once TGCGCCAGCAGCCAAGCGAAGCGGGGCCTCTACAATGAGCAGTTCTTC CASSQAKRGLYNEQFF
TRBD1 TRBJ1-1 TRBV30 . TGTGCCTTACTCCCGGGACAGATGAACACTGAAGCTTTCTTT CALLPGQMNTEAFF
TRBD1 TRBJ1-4 TRBV6-7 . TGTGCCAGCAGTCCCTTGACAGGGGAAGGTGAAAAACTGTTTTTT CASSPLTGEGEKLFF
TRBD2 TRBJ2-3 TRBV7-9 once TGTGCCAGCAGCGCCACCGGACTAGCGGACGCCTCACGCACAGATACGCAGTATTTT CASSATGLADASRTDTQYF
. TRBJ1-1 TRBV2 . TGTGCCAGCACCGAAGACACGAACACTGAAGCTTTCTTT CASTEDTNTEAFF
. TRBJ1-3 TRBV18 . TGTGCCAGCTCCCGGGAAGGAAACACCATATATTTT CASSREGNTIYF
TRBD1 TRBJ2-1 TRBV7-9 once TGTGCCAGCAGCGTCCGGGGACAGGGAACGTCGTTCTTC CASSVRGQGTSFF
TRBD1 TRBJ1-2 TRBV4-1 . TGCGCCAGCAGCCAAAGACAGGGGGCGCGAGATGGCTACACCTTC CASSQRQGARDGYTF
. TRBJ1-2 TRBV7-9 . TGTGCCAGCAGGCCCTCCGGGACACCTTCCTACTCCTTC CASRPSGTPSYSF
. TRBJ2-7 TRBV7-8 . TGTGCCAGCAGCCCGAGGTCCGGTCCGGGGGAGCAGTACTTC CASSPRSGPGEQYF
. TRBJ2-3 TRBV4-1 . TGCGCCAGCAGCCAAGATGGGCCAGGGCGGTGGGCAGATACGCAGTATTTT CASSQDGPGRWADTQYF
. TRBJ2-1 TRBV28 . TGTGCCAGCAGTCCACCGACTAGAATAACCTACAATGAGCAGTTCTTC CASSPPTRITYNEQFF
. TRBJ2-2 TRBV7-7 . TGTGCTAGCAGCCCGACTAGTTTGACCGGGGAGCTGTTTTTT CASSPTSLTGELFF
TRBD1 TRBJ2-1 TRBV7-6 once TGTGCCAGCAGCTTAAACCCCGGGACAGGGGACAATGAGCAGTTCTTC CASSLNPGTGDNEQFF
TRBD2 TRBJ2-7 TRBV6-5 . TGTGCCAGCATCGGGACTAGCGGGACTTCAAAGTACTTC CASIGTSGTSKYF
TRBD2 TRBJ2-1 TRBV5-1 . TGCGCCAGCAGCATAGCGGGAGAAGGGTACAATGAGCAGTTCTTC CASSIAGEGYNEQFF
. TRBJ2-7 TRBV7-9 . TGTGCCAGCAGCTTAGCAAGGAGTCCCTCCTACGAGCAGTACTTC CASSLARSPSYEQYF
. TRBJ2-2 TRBV19 few TGTGCCAGTAGTATTAAGTGGGGAGACACCGGGGAGCTGTTTTTT CASSIKWGDTGELFF
. TRBJ2-3 TRBV1 . TGCACCAGCAGCCAAAGCGCTAATTCACCTGATACGCAGTATTTT CTSSQSANSPDTQYF
. TRBJ2-7 TRBV5-1 . TGCGCCAGTTCGCCCAGGCCCAGCGTCGGGACTTCCACCTACGAGCAGTACTTC CASSPRPSVGTSTYEQYF
TRBD2 TRBJ2-5 TRBV28 . TGTGCCAGCAGTGGGACTAGCGGGAGGGCCGGGGAGACCCAGTACTTC CASSGTSGRAGETQYF
TRBD2 TRBJ2-3 TRBV7-9 . TGTGCCAGCGGACGGACTAGCGGAAGCACAGATACGCAGTATTTT CASGRTSGSTDTQYF
. TRBJ2-5 TRBV4-1 once TGCGCCAGCAGCCAAGAAGGGGGACAAGAGACCCAGTACTTC CASSQEGGQETQYF